The text below deals with one T cell receptor (beta chain). This receptor's antigen is unknown. No much larger clonotype is one base removed from it; base qualities were not supplied. The sample carries other DNA sequences with the same CDR3. The data derive from a study of cytomegalovirus exposure and HLA in healthy donors (dated by TCRdb to between 2016 and 2019). Notes on the research overall: An earlier analysis of several hundred of the donors reported roughly 300 Gb of sequence data and 117 million unique TCR beta sequences obtained from some 170 million T cells. In an earlier analysis of over 550 of the donors, high-throughput TCR beta sequencing was used to judge whether each TCR beta V gene segment behaved as functional or pseudogenic. Typing coverage varied by locus: 629-630 donors for A, B, C, DRB1 and DQB1; more than 500 for DQA1; approximately 570 for DPA1; under 490 for DPB1. In a later analysis, previously published TCR beta repertoires from hundreds of donors were re-analyzed and high-resolution HLA genotyping was added so that TCR occurrence patterns could be studied. In a later genetic analysis, genome-wide SNP genotypes for about 65% of the roughly 700 donors were used, and that subset was treated as a discovery cohort. About 300 gigabases of sequencing data and approximately 85 million unique TCR sequences were included in an early release covering around 650 HLA-typed donors. Alongside the repertoire data, information on donor age, sex, ethnicity and CMV serostatus was compiled. Along with the roughly 710-subject first cohort, a separate validation cohort of more than 90 different subjects was used. To predict cytomegalovirus infection status, the study combined high-throughput TCR immunosequencing, statistical association of individual TCRs with disease status, and machine learning. Rather than drawing on any new phenotypic data, the later analysis identified candidate immune exposures from TCR beta sequences and the way those sequences occurred across donors. HLA typing included class I and class II loci at four-digit resolution. The study profiled the T cell repertoires of hundreds of subjects by immunosequencing and related them to cytomegalovirus serostatus. Roughly five DR-DQ haplotypes were handled as single units for association and clustering because linkage in the cohort was strong. Of the roughly 400 genotyped donors, about 80% fell in the genetic ancestry cluster associated with self-reported Caucasian donors. On average, about 200,000 unique TCR beta nucleotide sequences were sequenced per donor among a few hundred genotyped donors of the cohort, with 15% to 20% of those sequences being non-productive. The aim of the study was to test whether cataloging public T cell receptors could identify signatures of past pathogen exposure. All discovery cohort repertoires had been generated using a single sequencing platform.

The cohort comprised around 700 healthy bone marrow donors. At the time of sampling, all cohort members were nominally healthy, though unrecorded immune exposures were likely present. The donor was CMV seronegative and was included in the group of 352 seronegative cohort members. A peripheral blood sample was provided by each donor, and peripheral blood mononuclear cells were used for TCR beta sequencing. Genomic DNA was extracted from the blood cell samples with the Qiagen DNeasy Blood Extraction Kit. Libraries were made using the immunoSEQ multiplex PCR assay. For the multiplex PCR, a mixture combining 60 forward primers for TCR Vbeta segments and 13 reverse primers for TCR Jbeta segments was used. A multiplex PCR assay on genomic DNA amplified the CDR3 region of rearranged TCR beta genes. The amplified TCR beta libraries were sequenced on the Illumina HiSeq System as 87-base-pair reads. Regarding the original processing steps: A later analysis counted about 82 million unique TCR beta chains across the 650 to 800 repertoires, and 10 million to 12 million of these chains were shared by at least two donors. To remove PCR and sequencing errors, raw reads were error-corrected and collapsed into unique sequences using a nearest-neighbor algorithm that merged closely related sequences. V, D and J gene segments were assigned by aligning CDR3 sequences to IMGT reference sequences. For a sequence to be retained, a match of at least six nucleotides to both a V gene segment and a J gene segment was required. Rearrangements were classified as productive when the CDR3 lacked stop codons and remained in frame with V and J, and all other rearrangements were classified as non-productive. Following IMGT convention, CDR3 was defined as the stretch from the second conserved V-encoded cysteine up to the conserved J-encoded phenylalanine. The earlier analysis of approximately 500 of the donors excluded sequences that lacked an unambiguous match to a single V gene segment. In an earlier analysis of 587 of the donors, V segments were called functional above 56.7% productive rearrangements and were called segregating when the between-donor standard deviation exceeded 5%. A statistical classification framework was built to diagnose cytomegalovirus status from the catalog of TCR beta chain sequences. A later analysis assigned V and J genes by comparing TCR nucleotide sequences with IMGT/GENE-DB human TR gene sequences. In a later analysis, CDR3 sequences and most-parsimonious VDJ recombination scenarios were assigned using the TCRdist pipeline. In a later analysis, every TCR beta chain was defined by the combination of its CDR3 amino acid sequence and its V-gene family, and reads without a unique V-gene family were dropped. As a way to deal with suspected cross-contamination and a sequencing artifact, a later analysis dropped approximately 570 nucleotide sequences that were highly shared and had low generation probability. For each public chain, a later analysis derived a clonal expansion index from normalized ranks of inferred template counts within each repertoire. In a later analysis, generation probabilities were computed using a VDJ recombination model fitted to out-of-frame rearrangements, and the results were checked against IGoR. In a later analysis, hypergeometric tests were used to score TCR-TCR, TCR-HLA and TCR-CMV co-occurrence, with a repertoire-size bias correction applied to TCR pairs. False discovery rates were estimated in a later analysis by permuting HLA or CMV assignments 20 times. In a later analysis, co-occurring TCRs were grouped using DBSCAN, and TCRdist sequence similarity was added for clustering within HLA-allele-positive subsets. Repertoires with fewer than 30,000 or more than 120,000 public chains, plus five repertoires with anomalous nucleotide sharing, were excluded from co-occurrence clustering. TCRdb re-hosts the immuneACCESS table, in-frame sequences only. Its copies lack some clones; in the studies checked, an unresolved V gene accounts for under half of them, and the cause for the rest is not known. D and trimming come from the DNA, and the V and J calls and clone size come from that table. For this sample there are approximately 170,000 clones; approximately 81% appear just once. The top ten constitute nearly 2.5% of the sample.

Overall study results and their limits: CMV serostatus was the only immune exposure information available for the cohort. The study gave a list of some 150 TCR beta chains associated with cytomegalovirus. The sequencing pipeline was judged likely to have produced a cluster of highly shared sequence variants as a technical artifact. The classifier was reported to diagnose cytomegalovirus status with high specificity and sensitivity in both the original cohort and the validation cohort. A later analysis associated 15,000 to 20,000 TCR beta sequences with specific HLA alleles at a false discovery rate of 0.05. Roughly uniform sequencing depth across donors was assumed in presence/absence analyses, although this assumption may not hold. According to a later analysis, parvovirus B19, influenza, CMV and Epstein-Barr virus appeared linked to several top co-occurrence clusters. While some public TCRs were present in many individuals, most TCR sequences turned up only very rarely across donors. In a later analysis, TCR association rates were found to vary across HLA loci, with the most associated TCRs seen for DRB1 alleles and the fewest for HLA-C alleles. Because counts were too low, about 15 rarely observed V segments, including chromosome 9 orphons, were left out of the earlier analysis of several hundred of the donors. In an earlier analysis of some 500 of the donors, most TCR beta V segments were observed in productive rearrangements about 90% or about 30% of the time, broadly matching IMGT annotations. Compared with equally common non-associated chains, HLA-associated TCR beta chains in a later analysis were more clonally expanded and had lower generation probabilities. A few of the identified cytomegalovirus-associated TCR beta chains were confirmed in vitro to be specific for cytomegalovirus antigens. A later genetic analysis reported fewer N-insertions in productive TCRs among donors in an Asian-associated ancestry cluster than the roughly 650-donor mean. An association between a missense DCLRE1C variant and V-gene and J-gene trimming of TCR beta chains was found in a later genetic analysis and replicated in an independent cohort. Strong co-occurrence of HLA alleles, especially DR and DQ, made assigning TCR associations to individual alleles difficult. Correlated functional status among segregating V segments might be attributable to linkage disequilibrium, but an unknown experimental factor could not be ruled out. According to a later analysis, most CMV-associated TCR beta chains appeared to be HLA-restricted, and the HLA associations seemed to be driven largely by CMV exposure. Some IMGT-functional V segments, including TRBV6-2 and TRBV6-3, could not be told apart with the 87-base-pair reads, so those segments were excluded. A further reported finding was that TCR beta sequences accurately predicted the HLA-A and HLA-B alleles for most subjects in the first cohort. HLA typing was unavailable for some donors at each locus, so association tests used only the typed subset. The authors suggested that the approach could potentially be generalized to other disease states and immunological phenotypes. This cohort had only TCR beta chains sequenced, and the lack of alpha or paired-chain data limited which features could be detected.

Measured from the cysteine to the phenylalanine, the CDR3 is 13 residues long. Only the CDR3 DNA stays, 39 bases, in frame from base 1. Looking up the germline V gene yields CDR1 MNHEY and CDR2 SVGAGI. V sheds 6 bases and J sheds 0 bases, leaving 8 bases between their ends. The chain joins TRBV6-5 to TRBJ1-2, with no D gene named confidently. The TCR sequence derives from a male donor in good health and CMV-seronegative. Input material: PBMCs. The nucleotide sequence reads as follows: TGTGCCAGCAGGTCTACAGCTAACTATGGCTACACCTTC. It encodes CASRSTANYGYTF.